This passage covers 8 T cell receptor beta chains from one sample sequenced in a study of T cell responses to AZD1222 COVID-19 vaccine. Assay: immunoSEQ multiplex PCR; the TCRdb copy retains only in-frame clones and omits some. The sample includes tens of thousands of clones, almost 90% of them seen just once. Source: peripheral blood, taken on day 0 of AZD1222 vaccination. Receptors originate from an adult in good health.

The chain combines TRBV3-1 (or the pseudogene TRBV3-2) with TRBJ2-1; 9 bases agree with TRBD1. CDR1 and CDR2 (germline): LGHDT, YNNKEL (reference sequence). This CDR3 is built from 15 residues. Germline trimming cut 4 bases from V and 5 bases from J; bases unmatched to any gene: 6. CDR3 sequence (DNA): TGTGCCAGCAGCCGTCGGACAGGGGAGAACAATGAGCAGTTCTTC. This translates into CASSRRTGENNEQFF.

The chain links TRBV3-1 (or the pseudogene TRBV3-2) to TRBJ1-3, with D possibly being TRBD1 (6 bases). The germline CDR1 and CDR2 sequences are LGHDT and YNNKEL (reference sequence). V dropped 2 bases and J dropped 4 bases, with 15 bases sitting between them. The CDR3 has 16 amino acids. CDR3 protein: CASSQTGTRPGNTIYF. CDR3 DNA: TGTGCCAGCAGCCAAACCGGGACAAGGCCGGGAAACACCATATATTTT.

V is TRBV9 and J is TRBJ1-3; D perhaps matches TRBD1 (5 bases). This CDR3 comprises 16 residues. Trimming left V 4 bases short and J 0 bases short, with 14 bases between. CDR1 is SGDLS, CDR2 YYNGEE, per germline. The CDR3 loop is CASSKSTEYSGNTIYF. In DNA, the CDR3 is TGTGCCAGCAGCAAATCGACAGAGTACTCTGGAAACACCATATATTTT. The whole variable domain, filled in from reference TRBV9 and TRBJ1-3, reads DSGVTQTPKHLITATGQRVTLRCSPRSGDLSVYWYQQSLDQGLQFLIQYYNGEERAKGNILERFSAQQFPDLHSELNLSSLELGDSALYFCASSKSTEYSGNTIYFGEGSWLTVV.

As DNA, the CDR3 is TGTGCCAGCAGTTTATATGGGAGGATCGGGGATCAGCCCCAGCATTTT. Translating gives CASSLYGRIGDQPQHF. The rearrangement joins TRBV27 to TRBJ1-5; D remains unclear. Trimming left V 1 base short and J 5 bases short, with 15 bases between. This CDR3 has 16 residues. CDR1 and CDR2 (germline): MNHEY, SMNVEV (reference sequence).

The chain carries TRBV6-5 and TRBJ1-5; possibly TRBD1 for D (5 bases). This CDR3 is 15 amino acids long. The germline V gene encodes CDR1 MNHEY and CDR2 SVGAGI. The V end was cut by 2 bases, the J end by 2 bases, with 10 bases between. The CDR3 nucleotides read TGTGCCAGCAGTTACCAGGGCGGTGGCAATCAGCCCCAGCATTTT. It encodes CASSYQGGGNQPQHF.

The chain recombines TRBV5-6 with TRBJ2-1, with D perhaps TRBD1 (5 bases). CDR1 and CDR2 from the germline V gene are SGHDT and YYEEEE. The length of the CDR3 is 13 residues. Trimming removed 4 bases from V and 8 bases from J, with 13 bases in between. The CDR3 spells CASSQGAGDEQFF. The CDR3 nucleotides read TGTGCCAGCAGCCAAGGGGCTGGCGATGAGCAGTTCTTC.

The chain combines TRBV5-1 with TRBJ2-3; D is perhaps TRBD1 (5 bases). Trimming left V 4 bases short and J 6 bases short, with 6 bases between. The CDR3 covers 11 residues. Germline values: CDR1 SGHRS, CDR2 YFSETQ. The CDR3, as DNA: TGCGCCAGCAGCAGGGGTGATACGCAGTATTTT. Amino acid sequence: CASSRGDTQYF. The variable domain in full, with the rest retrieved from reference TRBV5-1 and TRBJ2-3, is KAGVTQTPRYLIKTRGQQVTLSCSPISGHRSVSWYQQTPGQGLQFLFEYFSETQRNKGNFPGRFSGRQFSNSRSEMNVSTLELGDSALYLCASSRGDTQYFGPGTRLTVL.

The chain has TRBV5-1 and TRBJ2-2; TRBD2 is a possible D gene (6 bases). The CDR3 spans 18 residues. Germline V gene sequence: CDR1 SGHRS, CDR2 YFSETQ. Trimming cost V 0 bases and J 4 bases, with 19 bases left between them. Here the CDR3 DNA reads TGCGCCAGCAGCTTGGCCGGAGGGCAGCGAAAGGGCACCGGGGAGCTGTTTTTT. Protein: CASSLAGGQRKGTGELFF.